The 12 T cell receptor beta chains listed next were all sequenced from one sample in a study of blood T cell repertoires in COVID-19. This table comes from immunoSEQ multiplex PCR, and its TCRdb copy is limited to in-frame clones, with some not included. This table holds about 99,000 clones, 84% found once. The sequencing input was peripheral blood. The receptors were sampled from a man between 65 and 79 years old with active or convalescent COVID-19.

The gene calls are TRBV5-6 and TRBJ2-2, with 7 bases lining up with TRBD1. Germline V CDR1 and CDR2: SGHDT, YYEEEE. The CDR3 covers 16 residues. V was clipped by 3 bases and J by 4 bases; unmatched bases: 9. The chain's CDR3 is CASSSVDRAGTGELFF. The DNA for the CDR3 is TGTGCCAGCAGCTCTGTCGACAGGGCTGGCACCGGGGAGCTGTTTTTT. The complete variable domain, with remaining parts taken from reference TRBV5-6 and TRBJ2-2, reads DAGVTQSPTHLIKTRGQQVTLRCSPKSGHDTVSWYQQALGQGPQFIFQYYEEEERQRGNFPDRFSGHQFPNYSSELNVNALLLGDSALYLCASSSVDRAGTGELFFGEGSRLTVL.

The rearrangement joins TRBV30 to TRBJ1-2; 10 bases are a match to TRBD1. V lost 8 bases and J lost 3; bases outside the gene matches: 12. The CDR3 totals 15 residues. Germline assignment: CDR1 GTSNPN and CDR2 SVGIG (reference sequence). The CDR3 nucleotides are TGTGCCGGCCTGAACCTGGACAGGGGGGACTATGGCTACACCTTC. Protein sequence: CAGLNLDRGDYGYTF.

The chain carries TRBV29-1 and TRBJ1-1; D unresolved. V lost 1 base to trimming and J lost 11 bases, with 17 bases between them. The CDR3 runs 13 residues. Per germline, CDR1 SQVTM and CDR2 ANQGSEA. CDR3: CSVEARRDGVAFF. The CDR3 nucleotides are TGCAGCGTTGAAGCCCGGCGAGATGGAGTGGCTTTCTTT.

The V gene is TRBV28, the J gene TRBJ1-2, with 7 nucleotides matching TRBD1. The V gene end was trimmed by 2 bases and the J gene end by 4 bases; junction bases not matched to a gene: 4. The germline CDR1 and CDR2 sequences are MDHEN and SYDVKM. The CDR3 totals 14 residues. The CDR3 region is CASSLPDRVYGYTF. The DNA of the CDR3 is TGTGCCAGCAGTTTACCCGACAGGGTCTATGGCTACACCTTC.

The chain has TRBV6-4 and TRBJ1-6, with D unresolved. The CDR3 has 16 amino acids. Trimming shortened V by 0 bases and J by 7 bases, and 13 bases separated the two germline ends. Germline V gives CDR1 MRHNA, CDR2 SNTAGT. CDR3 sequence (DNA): TGTGCCAGCAGTGACTCCGGGGAAAAGGGCAATTCACCCCTCCACTTT. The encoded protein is CASSDSGEKGNSPLHF.

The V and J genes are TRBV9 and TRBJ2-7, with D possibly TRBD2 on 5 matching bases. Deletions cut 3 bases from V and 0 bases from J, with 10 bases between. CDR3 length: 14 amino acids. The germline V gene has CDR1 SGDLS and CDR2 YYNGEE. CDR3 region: CASSAGLLSYEQYF. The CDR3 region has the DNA TGTGCCAGCAGCGCCGGACTCCTCTCCTACGAGCAGTACTTC.

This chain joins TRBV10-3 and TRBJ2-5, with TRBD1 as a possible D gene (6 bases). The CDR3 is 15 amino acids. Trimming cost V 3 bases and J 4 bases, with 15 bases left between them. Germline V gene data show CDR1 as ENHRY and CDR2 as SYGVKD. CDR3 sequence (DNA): TGTGCCATCAGTGAAAACAGGGAGTTTGGAGAGACCCAGTACTTC. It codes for CAISENREFGETQYF.

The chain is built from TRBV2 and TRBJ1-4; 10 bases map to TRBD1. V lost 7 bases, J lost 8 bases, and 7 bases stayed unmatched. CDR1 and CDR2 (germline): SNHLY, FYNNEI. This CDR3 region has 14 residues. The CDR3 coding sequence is TGTGCCAGCACCTCCGGGACAGGGGTCGAAAAACTGTTTTTT. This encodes CASTSGTGVEKLFF.

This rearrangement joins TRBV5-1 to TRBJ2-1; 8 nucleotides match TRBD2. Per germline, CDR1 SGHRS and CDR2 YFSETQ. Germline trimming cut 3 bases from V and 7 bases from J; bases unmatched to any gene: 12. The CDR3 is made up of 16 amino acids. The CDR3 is CASSSHLLAVGNEQFF. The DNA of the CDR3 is TGCGCCAGCAGCTCACACTTACTAGCGGTGGGGAATGAGCAGTTCTTC.

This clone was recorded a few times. The CDR3 is CASSSAGGDYGYTF. The CDR3 nucleotides are TGTGCCAGCAGTTCTGCAGGGGGTGACTATGGCTACACCTTC. The chain carries TRBV6-5 and TRBJ1-2; 7 bases align to TRBD1. The CDR3 has 14 amino acids. CDR1 and CDR2 (germline): MNHEY, SVGAGI. V lost 4 bases to trimming and J lost 3 bases; unmatched junction nucleotides: 5.

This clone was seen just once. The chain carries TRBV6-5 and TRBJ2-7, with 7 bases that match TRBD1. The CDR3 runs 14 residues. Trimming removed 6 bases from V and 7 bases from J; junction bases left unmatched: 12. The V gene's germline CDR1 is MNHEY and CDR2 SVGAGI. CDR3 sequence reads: CASRAGQARMEQYF. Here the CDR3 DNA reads TGTGCCAGCAGGGCAGGACAGGCCCGGATGGAGCAGTACTTC.

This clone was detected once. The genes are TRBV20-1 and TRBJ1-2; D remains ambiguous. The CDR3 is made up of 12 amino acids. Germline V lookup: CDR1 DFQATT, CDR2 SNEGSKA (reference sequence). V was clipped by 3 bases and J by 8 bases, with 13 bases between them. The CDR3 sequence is CSASGRGGGYTF. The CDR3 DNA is TGCAGTGCTAGTGGGCGGGGAGGCGGCTACACCTTC.